Reported below is one T cell receptor (beta chain). Antigen specificity is unknown. Produced via immunoSEQ multiplex PCR; TCRdb's table is partial and in-frame only. The top ten hold approximately 0.4% of the sample, which has under 1,900,000 clones, around 98.5% seen once. The ends lost 4 bases at V and 4 bases at J; junction bases unmatched: 8. CDR3 length: 15 residues. The germline V gene has CDR1 SGHRS and CDR2 YFSETQ. The source of the sample is a study of shared clonotypes between healthy human individuals. Findings and caveats of the study: Richness estimates generally favored naive over memory subsets.

The chain has TRBV5-1 and TRBJ2-7, with TRBD2 identical over 10 bases. The sample comprised naive CD4+ T cells sorted from blood. Subset described: CD45RA+ positively selected. The origin of this receptor is a young man in good health. The CDR3 nucleotides read TGCGCCAGCAGCGGTTCTAGCGGGAGCTTATACGAGCAGTACTTC. This encodes CASSGSSGSLYEQYF.